The 26 T cell receptor beta chains below come from one sample, sequenced in a study of PD-L1 blockade in urothelial cancer. Using immunoSEQ multiplex PCR, the repertoire was profiled, and TCRdb retains in-frame clones only, with some absent. The data contain under 60,000 clones, approximately 83% of them singletons. Stated time point: peripheral blood 6 weeks after treatment start. This specimen was PBMCs, taken around atezolizumab (anti-PD-L1) treatment. The receptors stem from a man between 60 and 70 years old with urothelial cancer.

This rearrangement joins TRBV6-1 to TRBJ1-1, with 9 bases lining up with TRBD1. Germline values: CDR1 MNHNS, CDR2 SASEGT. CDR3 length: 13 amino acids. After removal of 3 bases from V and 10 bases from J, the junction contained 6 bases not matched to a gene. The CDR3 sequence: CASSDRGQGLAFF. The CDR3, as DNA: TGTGCCAGCAGTGATCGGGGACAGGGACTAGCTTTCTTT.

V is TRBV4-1 and J is TRBJ1-3; D remains ambiguous. The CDR3 loop spans 15 amino acids. Trimming removed 6 bases at V and 0 bases at J, with 12 bases between. Germline CDR1 MGHRA, CDR2 YSYEKL. In DNA, the CDR3 is TGCGCCAGCAGTCCCCGGCGGTTCTCTGGAAACACCATATATTTT. Protein: CASSPRRFSGNTIYF.

The chain combines TRBV5-1 with TRBJ2-1; TRBD1 is a possible D gene (6 bases). From germline, CDR1 is SGHRS and CDR2 YFSETQ. The CDR3 is made up of 15 amino acids. Trimming stripped 8 bases from V and 0 bases from J, with 15 bases between. The chain's CDR3 is CASTTRTASYNEQFF. Here the CDR3 DNA reads TGCGCCAGTACAACCCGGACAGCCTCCTACAATGAGCAGTTCTTC.

The V gene is TRBV5-4, the J gene TRBJ2-1; TRBD2 agrees at 7 bases. J lost 2 bases, V lost 1 base, and 3 bases had no gene match. The CDR3 consists of 15 residues. Germline V gene lookup returns CDR1 SGHNT and CDR2 YYREEE (reference sequence). The CDR3 DNA reads as TGTGCCAGCAGCTTGAAGCTAGCGGCCTACAATGAGCAGTTCTTC. This encodes CASSLKLAAYNEQFF.

V is TRBV6-1 and J is TRBJ1-2; D uncertain. V was clipped by 2 bases and J by 7 bases, with 14 bases between them. The CDR3 is 14 amino acids. In germline, CDR1 is MNHNS, CDR2 SASEGT. The CDR3 DNA reads as TGTGCCAGCAGTGAATTTGAGGGCTTGGGTGGCTACACCTTC. As protein: CASSEFEGLGGYTF.

The J gene is TRBJ2-5, the V gene TRBV27, with a possible D match to TRBD1 (5 bases). This CDR3 is 15 amino acids long. V was trimmed by 9 bases and J by 3 bases, leaving 20 bases between them. Germline lookup yields CDR1 MNHEY and CDR2 SMNVEV (reference sequence). CDR3 in DNA: TGTGCCAGGGCTAGTGGCAGGGCGTCCAAAGAGACCCAGTACTTC. Its protein is CARASGRASKETQYF.

The chain joins TRBV5-4 to TRBJ2-7; D is perhaps TRBD1 (6 bases). Per germline, CDR1 SGHNT and CDR2 YYREEE (reference sequence). The CDR3 covers 13 residues. Trimming took 7 bases from V and 6 from J, leaving 17 bases between them. In DNA, the CDR3 is TGTGCCAGCTCCAAAGGGACAAGAAGCGAGCAGTACTTC. Its protein product is CASSKGTRSEQYF. Filled out from reference TRBV5-4 and TRBJ2-7, the complete variable domain reads ETGVTQSPTHLIKTRGQQVTLRCSSQSGHNTVSWYQQALGQGPQFIFQYYREEENGRGNFPPRFSGLQFPNYSSELNVNALELDDSALYLCASSKGTRSEQYFGPGTRLTVT.

The table lists this clone with a count of one. V usage is TRBV4-2 and J usage is TRBJ1-3; 9 nucleotides line up with TRBD1. The J segment lost 4 bases and the V segment lost 2 bases, leaving 9 bases of the junction unmatched. Germline V lookup: CDR1 LGHNA, CDR2 YNFKEQ. The CDR3 is 17 residues long. For the CDR3, the DNA is TGTGCCAGCAGCCAACAGGGACAGGGTTTTTTGGGAAACACCATATATTTT. This translates into CASSQQGQGFLGNTIYF.

This clone appeared a single time. This sequence joins TRBV28 and TRBJ1-2; 7 nucleotides match TRBD1. The CDR3 covers 16 residues. Germline CDR1 MDHEN, CDR2 SYDVKM. The trim removed 5 bases at V and 6 bases at J, leaving 15 bases unmatched. The CDR3 reads CASSPGGGRGDNGYTF. The CDR3 DNA reads as TGTGCCAGCAGTCCCGGGGGGGGCAGGGGGGACAATGGCTACACCTTC.

This sequence joins TRBV7-9 and TRBJ1-6; 10 bases map to TRBD1. V trimming: 1 base; J trimming: 8 bases; junction bases outside the gene matches: 8. CDR3 length: 17 residues. CDR1 and CDR2 (germline): SEHNR, FQNEAQ (reference sequence). The CDR3: CASSLDPRDRGYSPLHF. Here the CDR3 DNA reads TGTGCCAGCAGCTTAGACCCAAGGGACAGGGGATATTCACCCCTCCACTTT.

This rearrangement joins TRBV4-3 to TRBJ2-3, with TRBD2 matching 9 bases. The germline V gene encodes CDR1 LGHNA and CDR2 YSLEER. V lost 4 bases and J lost 5; bases outside the gene matches: 7. The CDR3 is 15 amino acids. CDR3 sequence reads: CASSRKRGALDTQYF. The CDR3, as DNA: TGCGCCAGCAGCCGAAAGCGGGGGGCCCTAGATACGCAGTATTTT.

The genes are TRBV7-2 and TRBJ2-1, with 9 nucleotides matching TRBD2. The CDR3 is 15 residues long. CDR1 is SGHTA, CDR2 FQGNSA, per germline. V gave up 4 bases and J gave up 4 bases; unmatched junction bases: 5. The CDR3: CASSSRAGGYNEQFF. As DNA, the CDR3 is TGTGCCAGCAGCTCTCGAGCGGGGGGTTACAATGAGCAGTTCTTC.

CDR3 DNA sequence: TGTGCCAGCAGTGGCCGGAGCGAGCAGTTCTTC. Protein: CASSGRSEQFF. This sequence joins TRBV6-1 and TRBJ2-1, with D uncertain. This CDR3 spans 11 amino acids. The germline V gene encodes CDR1 MNHNS and CDR2 SASEGT. V gave up 4 bases and J gave up 10 bases, with 8 bases separating them.

V and J are TRBV7-8 and TRBJ1-1; 8 nucleotides align to TRBD1. The CDR3 contains 14 residues. Germline loops: CDR1 SGHVS, CDR2 FQNEAQ. V trimming: 5 bases; J trimming: 5 bases; junction bases outside the gene matches: 7. The CDR3 is CASSNRTGWTEAFF. In nucleotides, the CDR3 is TGTGCCAGCAGCAACCGGACAGGGTGGACTGAAGCTTTCTTT.

This rearrangement joins TRBV19 to TRBJ2-1, with a weak D call TRBD2 (7 bases). Germline CDR1 LNHDA, CDR2 SQIVND (reference sequence). Trimming stripped 5 bases from V and 3 bases from J, with 11 bases between. The CDR3 has 14 amino acids. Here the CDR3 DNA reads TGTGCCAGTAGTGAGGGGGGGAACTACAATGAGCAGTTCTTC. This encodes CASSEGGNYNEQFF.

The chain recombines TRBV19 with TRBJ1-4; the match to TRBD1 covers 7 bases. The V gene's germline CDR1 is LNHDA and CDR2 SQIVND (reference sequence). With 5 bases clipped from V and 6 bases from J, the junction kept 12 bases outside the gene matches. CDR3 length equals 16 residues. CDR3 sequence: CASSPGQAVGDEKLFF. In DNA, the CDR3 is TGTGCCAGTAGTCCCGGACAGGCTGTCGGGGATGAAAAACTGTTTTTT.

The chain links TRBV9 to TRBJ2-2; D possibly corresponds to TRBD1 (5 bases). The CDR3 is 14 amino acids. Trimming pared 0 bases from V and 3 bases from J, leaving 6 bases between. Per germline, CDR1 SGDLS and CDR2 YYNGEE. The CDR3 sequence is CASSVAGYTGELFF. The CDR3 DNA is TGTGCCAGCAGCGTAGCAGGGTACACCGGGGAGCTGTTTTTT.

The count of this clone is one. The V gene is TRBV6-6, the J gene TRBJ2-3; TRBD1 agrees at 7 bases. The CDR3 contains 14 residues. CDR1 is MNHNY, CDR2 SVGAGI, per germline (reference sequence). V lost 6 bases to trimming and J lost 3 bases; unmatched junction nucleotides: 6. DNA for the CDR3: TGTGCCAGCAGAACGGACAGGCGAACAGATACGCAGTATTTT. Translating gives CASRTDRRTDTQYF.

This clone was observed a handful of times. The J gene is TRBJ1-1, the V gene TRBV7-9; the D gene is possibly TRBD1 (5 bases). The CDR3 totals 13 residues. V shed 6 bases and J shed 5 bases, with 13 bases lying between them. CDR1 and CDR2 from the germline V gene are SEHNR and FQNEAQ (reference sequence). CDR3 coding DNA: TGTGCCAGCAGAGCAATTCAGGGAACTGAAGCTTTCTTT. It yields the protein CASRAIQGTEAFF.

This clone showed up just once. The rearrangement links TRBV9 to TRBJ1-3; tentatively, D is TRBD1 (6 bases). CDR1 and CDR2 from the germline V gene are SGDLS and YYNGEE. Trimming stripped 8 bases from V and 2 bases from J, with 11 bases between. The CDR3 is 13 residues long. CDR3: CASNRDPGNTIYF. CDR3 bases: TGTGCCAGTAACAGGGATCCTGGAAACACCATATATTTT.

The chain carries TRBV5-1 and TRBJ2-5; the match to TRBD2 covers 12 bases. The CDR3 has 16 residues. Germline CDR1 and CDR2: SGHRS and YFSETQ. The ends lost 5 bases at V and 0 bases at J; junction bases unmatched: 5. The CDR3 protein is CASRLGLAGYQETQYF. CDR3 DNA: TGCGCCAGCAGACTCGGACTAGCGGGGTACCAAGAGACCCAGTACTTC.

This CDR3 reads CASSQGQAFYGYTF. CDR3 coding DNA: TGTGCCAGCAGCCAAGGTCAGGCCTTCTATGGCTACACCTTC. The chain recombines TRBV5-4 with TRBJ1-2; no reliable D call. V was cut by 4 bases and J by 4 bases, with 14 bases left in between. CDR3 size: 14 residues. Germline V gives CDR1 SGHNT, CDR2 YYREEE (reference sequence).

The V gene is TRBV5-1, the J gene TRBJ1-3; D is ambiguous. Trimming took 4 bases from V and 0 from J, leaving 11 bases between them. Germline V gene data show CDR1 as SGHRS and CDR2 as YFSETQ. This CDR3 has 15 amino acids. CDR3 residues: CASSPLGSSGNTIYF. The CDR3 DNA is TGCGCCAGCAGCCCACTAGGCAGCTCTGGAAACACCATATATTTT.

The chain employs TRBV30 and TRBJ1-2, with D tentatively TRBD1 (5 bases). The CDR3 consists of 15 residues. Trimming removed 4 bases at V and 2 bases at J, with 17 bases between. Germline V gene lookup returns CDR1 GTSNPN and CDR2 SVGIG (reference sequence). The DNA of the CDR3 is TGTGCCTGGAATCCCCCGGGAGGGGAGAACTATGGCTACACCTTC. Protein sequence: CAWNPPGGENYGYTF.

The rearrangement joins TRBV11-2 to TRBJ2-2, with D possibly matching TRBD1 (5 bases). Germline assignment: CDR1 SGHAT and CDR2 FQNNGV. CDR3 length: 15 residues. V was trimmed by 2 bases and J by 3 bases, leaving 10 bases between them. CDR3 amino acids: CASSLRGADTGELFF. DNA of the CDR3: TGTGCCAGCAGCTTAAGGGGCGCGGACACCGGGGAGCTGTTTTTT.

As regards this clone: Its ends do not fully match the called genes, so a read error is possible. This chain joins TRBV7-7 and TRBJ2-3, with TRBD1 matching 9 bases. The CDR3 loop spans 15 amino acids. Germline V CDR1 and CDR2: SSHAT, FNYEAQ (reference sequence). The CDR3 protein is CASSRGTGSTDTQYF. CDR3 sequence (DNA): TGTGCTAGCAGTCGAGGGACAGGGAGCACAGATACGCAGTATTTT.